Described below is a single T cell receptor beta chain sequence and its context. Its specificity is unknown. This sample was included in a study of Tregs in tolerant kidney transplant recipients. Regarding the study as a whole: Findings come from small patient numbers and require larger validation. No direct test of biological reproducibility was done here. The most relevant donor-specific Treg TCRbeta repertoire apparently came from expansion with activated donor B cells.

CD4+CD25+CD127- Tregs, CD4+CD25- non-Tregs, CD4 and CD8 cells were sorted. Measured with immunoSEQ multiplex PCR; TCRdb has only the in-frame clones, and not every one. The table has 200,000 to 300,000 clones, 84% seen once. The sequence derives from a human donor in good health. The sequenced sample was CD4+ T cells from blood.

CDR3 sequence: CASSSGTSGDTQYF. The CDR3 coding sequence is TGCGCCAGCAGCTCGGGGACTAGCGGGGATACGCAGTATTTT. The V call is TRBV5-1, the J call TRBJ2-3; 12 nucleotides align to TRBD2. This CDR3 is built from 14 residues. V gave up 3 bases and J gave up 6 bases; unmatched junction bases: 2. Germline CDR1 reads SGHRS; CDR2 reads YFSETQ.